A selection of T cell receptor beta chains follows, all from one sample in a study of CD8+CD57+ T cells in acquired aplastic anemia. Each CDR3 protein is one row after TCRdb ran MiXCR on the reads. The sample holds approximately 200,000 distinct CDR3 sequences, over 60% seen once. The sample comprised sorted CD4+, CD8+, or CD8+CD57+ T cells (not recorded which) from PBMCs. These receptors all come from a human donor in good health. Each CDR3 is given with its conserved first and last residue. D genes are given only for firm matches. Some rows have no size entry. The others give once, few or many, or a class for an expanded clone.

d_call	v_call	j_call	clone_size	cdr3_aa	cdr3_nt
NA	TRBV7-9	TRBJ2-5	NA	CASSLVGSGISF	NA
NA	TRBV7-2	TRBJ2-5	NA	CASSPRGETQYF	TGTGCCAGCAGCCCACGAGGGGAGACCCAGTACTTC
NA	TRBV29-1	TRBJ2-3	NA	CSVEGRGGRSTDTQYF	TGCAGCGTTGAAGGCCGGGGTGGGCGAAGCACAGATACGCAGTATTTT
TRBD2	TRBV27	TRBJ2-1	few	CASSLSPEREVRNEQFF	TGTGCCAGCAGTTTATCGCCGGAGCGGGAGGTGCGCAATGAGCAGTTCTTC
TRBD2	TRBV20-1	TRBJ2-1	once	CSARIAGGSEQFF	TGCAGTGCTAGGATAGCGGGGGGCTCTGAGCAGTTCTTC
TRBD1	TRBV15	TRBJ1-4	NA	CATSRTGTGGEKLFF	TGTGCCACCAGCAGAACCGGGACAGGGGGTGAAAAACTGTTTTTT
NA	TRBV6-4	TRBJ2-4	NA	CASSNLRAKNIQYF	TGTGCCAGCAGTAATCTACGAGCCAAAAACATTCAGTACTTC
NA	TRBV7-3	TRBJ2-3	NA	CASSLGDLSGDTQYF	TGTGCCAGCAGCCTAGGGGACTTATCGGGAGATACGCAGTATTTT
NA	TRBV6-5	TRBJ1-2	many	CASSYSRGALDGYTF	TGTGCCAGCAGTTACTCGAGAGGGGCTTTGGATGGCTACACCTTC
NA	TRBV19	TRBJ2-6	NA	CASRAGGQGGSGANVLTF	TGTGCCAGTAGGGCGGGAGGTCAGGGGGGCTCTGGGGCCAACGTCCTGACTTTC
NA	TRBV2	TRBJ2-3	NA	CASSRLPTVKADTQYF	TGTGCCAGCTCAAGATTACCCACAGTAAAGGCAGATACGCAGTATTTT
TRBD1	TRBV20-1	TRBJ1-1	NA	CSAHRGRDTEAFF	TGCAGTGCTCACAGGGGGCGCGACACTGAAGCTTTCTTT
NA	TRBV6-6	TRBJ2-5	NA	CASSRPRFGETQYF	TGTGCCAGCAGTAGACCCCGTTTTGGGGAGACCCAGTACTTC
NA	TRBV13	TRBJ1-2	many	CASSLVASYGYTF	TGTGCCAGCAGCTTAGTCGCCAGTTATGGCTACACCTTC
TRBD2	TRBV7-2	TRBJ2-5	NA	CASSSAGVLETQYF	TGTGCCAGCAGCTCAGCGGGGGTGTTGGAGACCCAGTACTTC
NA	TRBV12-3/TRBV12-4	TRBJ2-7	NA	CASSLARLTYEQYF	TGTGCCAGCAGTTTGGCAAGACTCACCTACGAGCAGTACTTC
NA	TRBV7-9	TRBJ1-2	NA	CASIKGWTIDGYTF	TGTGCCAGCATCAAGGGGTGGACGATAGATGGCTACACCTTC
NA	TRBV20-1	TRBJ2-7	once	CSTTPVEGGLTYEQYF	TGCAGTACGACCCCAGTAGAGGGCGGGTTAACCTACGAGCAGTACTTC
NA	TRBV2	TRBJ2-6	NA	CASSDGDKANVLTF	TGTGCCAGCAGTGACGGTGACAAGGCCAACGTCCTGACTTTC
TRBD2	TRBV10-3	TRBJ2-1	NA	CAISRLGTSAKNEQFF	TGTGCCATCAGCCGCCTCGGGACTAGCGCTAAGAATGAGCAGTTCTTC
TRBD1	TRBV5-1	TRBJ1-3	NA	CASSHRGAGNTIYF	TGCGCCAGCAGCCACAGGGGTGCTGGAAACACCATATATTTT
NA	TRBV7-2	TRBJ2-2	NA	CASSATGTPGGGELFF	TGTGCCAGCAGCGCAACCGGGACTCCGGGTGGTGGGGAGCTGTTTTTT
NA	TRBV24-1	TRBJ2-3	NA	CATSDSGTADTQYF	TGTGCCACCAGTGATTCTGGGACTGCGGATACGCAGTATTTT
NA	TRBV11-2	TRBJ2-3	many	CASSKEVGLTTDTQYF	TGTGCCAGCAGCAAAGAGGTCGGCTTAACGACAGATACGCAGTATTTT
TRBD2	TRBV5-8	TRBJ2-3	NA	CASSTLAGARDTQYF	TGTGCCAGCAGTACACTAGCGGGAGCACGGGATACGCAGTATTTT
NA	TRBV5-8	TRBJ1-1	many	CASSFTGLMNTEAFF	TGTGCCAGCAGCTTCACCGGGCTTATGAACACTGAAGCTTTCTTT
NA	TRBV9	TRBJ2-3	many	CASSVDQASTDTQYF	TGTGCCAGCAGCGTAGATCAGGCTAGCACAGATACGCAGTATTTT